Shown below are 12 T cell receptor beta chains from a single sample sequenced in a study of blood T cells in healthy people across ages. A second roughly 7 to 11 cycle PCR used barcoded and J-beta primers. TCRdb reprocessed the 5' RACE reads via MiXCR and lists one record per CDR3 protein. The data show 500,000 to 550,000 distinct CDR3 sequences, 20% to 30% seen once. In addition, the sample was reused for a study of T cells of mothers and their children.

Sequenced material: blood. The receptors derive from a boy aged 5-17 years in good health.

This clonotype was found a few times. The V call is TRBV24-1, the J call TRBJ2-7, with 8 bases matching TRBD2. CDR1 KGHDR and CDR2 SFDVKD come from the germline V gene. The length of the CDR3 is 15 residues. J lost 2 bases, V lost 9 bases, and 11 bases had no gene match. The CDR3 is CATAEEPAGAYEQYF. Written as DNA, the CDR3 is TGTGCCACCGCCGAAGAGCCAGCGGGAGCCTACGAGCAGTACTTC.

V usage is TRBV19 and J usage is TRBJ2-5; no reliable D call. The J call may not be correct, given that the DNA end is closer to TRBJ2-1. The germline CDR1 and CDR2 sequences are LNHDA and SQIVND (reference sequence). This CDR3 spans 13 amino acids. In DNA form, the CDR3 reads TGTGCCAGTAGTATTGCCCTGGGTGATGAGCAGTTCTTC. Its protein product is CASSIALGDEQFF.

This clonotype was observed a single time. The V and J genes are TRBV12-3 or TRBV12-4 and TRBJ1-2; 7 bases are a match to TRBD1. The CDR3 contains 15 residues. Trimming at V came to 1 base and at J to 8 bases, leaving 10 bases not matched to a gene. The CDR3 protein is CASSLGDRQYDGYTF. The CDR3 region has the DNA TGTGCCAGCAGTTTAGGGGACAGACAGTATGACGGCTACACCTTC.

CDR3 nucleotide sequence: TGTGCCAGCAGTTATATTAGGGGACGAGATGGCTACACCTTC. Translated: CASSYIRGRDGYTF. The rearrangement links TRBV6-2 or TRBV6-3 to TRBJ1-2; tentatively, D is TRBD1 (5 bases). V dropped 3 bases and J dropped 6 bases, with 14 bases sitting between them. CDR1 is MNHEY and CDR2 is SVGEGT in the germline V gene. The CDR3 extends over 14 amino acids.

This clonotype was seen more than once but under ten times. The chain employs TRBV6-2 or TRBV6-3 and TRBJ2-6; tentatively, D is TRBD2 (5 bases). This CDR3 region has 16 residues. The ends were cut back, 0 bases at V and 4 bases at J, with 10 bases in the middle. Germline V CDR1 and CDR2: MNHEY, SVGEGT. Here the CDR3 reads CASSYSTRAGANVLTF. CDR3 nucleotide sequence: TGTGCCAGCAGTTACTCGACGCGGGCCGGGGCCAACGTCCTGACTTTC.

This rearrangement joins TRBV6-1 to TRBJ2-5, with TRBD2 matching over 7 bases. There are 15 residues in the CDR3. V was clipped by 10 bases and J by 5 bases; unmatched bases: 16. Per the germline V gene, CDR1 is MNHNS and CDR2 is SASEGT. The CDR3: CAMGGEHFDSETQYF. CDR3 coding DNA: TGTGCCATGGGGGGGGAGCATTTCGACTCCGAGACCCAGTACTTC.

This clonotype was seen more than once but under ten times. V and J are TRBV7-8 and TRBJ2-2; D gene uncertain. Between the trimmed V and J ends, which lost 1 base and 12 bases, there was a span of 6 bases. The germline gives CDR1 SGHVS, CDR2 FQNEAQ. CDR3 length: 11 amino acids. The chain's CDR3 is CASSLVGQLFF. For the CDR3, the DNA is TGTGCCAGCAGCTTAGTGGGCCAGCTGTTTTTT.

Only a few counts were recorded for this clonotype. The V gene is TRBV4-1, the J gene TRBJ2-2; TRBD2 aligns across 8 bases. The CDR3 length is 15 residues. The J segment lost 6 bases and the V segment lost 1 base, leaving 4 bases of the junction unmatched. The germline CDR1 and CDR2 sequences are MGHRA and YSYEKL. The CDR3 spells CASSQALAEAGELFF. CDR3 bases: TGCGCCAGCAGCCAAGCACTAGCGGAAGCCGGGGAGCTGTTTTTT.

In DNA form, the CDR3 reads TGCAGTGCTAGGGGGCGGGGGGTACTAGAGACCCAGTACTTC. Its protein is CSARGRGVLETQYF. The chain is built from TRBV20-1 and TRBJ2-1; TRBD2 matches 8 bases. The DNA end favors TRBJ2-5, so the J call may be wrong. Per the germline V gene, CDR1 is DFQATT and CDR2 is SNEGSKA (reference sequence). This CDR3 has 14 residues.

This clonotype occurred a few times. The V gene is TRBV5-6, the J gene TRBJ2-5; D is ambiguous. Near its end, the DNA agrees better with TRBJ2-7, so the J call may be wrong. The CDR3 is 15 amino acids. Per germline, CDR1 SGHDT and CDR2 YYEEEE. The chain's CDR3 is CASSLRPVASYEQYF. Written as DNA, the CDR3 is TGTGCCAGCAGCTTGAGACCAGTGGCCTCCTACGAGCAGTACTTC.

This clonotype was observed a few times. This rearrangement joins TRBV28 to TRBJ1-1; no definite D call. From germline, CDR1 is MDHEN and CDR2 SYDVKM. V was shortened by 5 bases and J by 2 bases, with 6 bases between the two germline ends. The CDR3 covers 12 residues. This CDR3 is CASSDKNTEAFF. CDR3 bases: TGTGCCAGCAGTGACAAAAACACTGAAGCTTTCTTT.

A few counts support this clonotype. The V gene is TRBV9, the J gene TRBJ1-4; no clear D. CDR1 is SGDLS and CDR2 is YYNGEE in the germline V gene. The CDR3 has 15 residues. The ends were cut back, 3 bases at V and 3 bases at J, with 12 bases in the middle. The CDR3 DNA sequence: TGTGCCAGCAGCGCCCGCATGGAGGCTAATGAAAAACTGTTTTTT. Residues: CASSARMEANEKLFF.